This T cell receptor (beta chain) was sequenced during a study of OX40 agonist ivuxolimab in advanced cancers. Overall study context: Ivuxolimab, an antibody that agonizes OX40 (CD134), was administered to the patients.

Study outcomes and limitations: CD4+ and CD8+ blood T cells expanded clonally by week 6 at 0.1 to 3.0 mg/kg. Nonresponders included some who also had low normalized T-cell clonal expansion.

The CDR3 is made up of 17 amino acids. V was pared by 5 bases and J by 1 base, with 20 bases between. Germline CDR1 is LNHNV and CDR2 is YYDKDF (reference sequence). This table comes from immunoSEQ multiplex PCR, and its TCRdb copy is limited to in-frame clones, with some not included. The sample gives roughly 65,000 clones, roughly 80% of which show up once; 11% is in the top ten. As concerns this clone: Its antigen is unknown.

This sequence originates from an adult with an advanced solid tumor such as melanoma, head and neck, liver or kidney cancer. This sequence joins TRBV15 and TRBJ1-1; D remains unclear. The specimen comprised CD4+ or CD8+ T cells sorted from blood, sampled in a trial of the OX40 agonist ivuxolimab. The CDR3: CATSGSVTRVPNTEAFF. The DNA of the CDR3 is TGTGCCACCAGCGGTTCAGTTACAAGGGTGCCGAACACTGAAGCTTTCTTT.